This T cell receptor (beta chain) is from a study of metastatic and nonmetastatic thyroid tumors. Study-level findings and limits: A significant increase in TCR beta diversity was reportedly seen in malignant thyroid tumors relative to benign nodules, in blood and tumor.

With respect to this clone: Its antigen remains unidentified.

Until they underwent thyroid surgery, no patient had received any treatment. CDR1 LGHNA and CDR2 YSLEER come from the germline V gene. CDR3 length equals 16 residues. Trimming left V 4 bases short and J 4 bases short, with 20 bases between. Using MiXCR, TCRdb re-called clones from the PCR reads. The table lists approximately 16,000 clones, roughly 25% of them singletons. The V and J genes are TRBV4-3 and TRBJ2-7, with D possibly matching TRBD1 (6 bases). The receptor comes from a male donor with papillary thyroid cancer or a benign thyroid nodule (not recorded which). Some clones in this sample may be carry-over from other donors' samples. What was sequenced was blood. This CDR3 is CASSLDLGTTLYEQYF. The CDR3 DNA reads as TGCGCCAGCAGCCTAGACCTCGGGACAACTCTTTACGAGCAGTACTTC.